The 14 T cell receptor beta chains reported below all come from one sample, sequenced in a study of cytomegalovirus exposure and HLA in healthy donors. Amplification used 60 Vbeta primers and 13 Jbeta primers. Sequencing was performed with immunoSEQ multiplex PCR; in TCRdb, only in-frame clones are kept and a portion is missing. This table holds 150,000 to 200,000 clones, over 75% found once. Sequencing was performed on PBMCs. The receptors originated from a girl younger than two in good health and CMV-seronegative.

The chain is built from TRBV14 and TRBJ1-2; 8 bases fit TRBD1. The CDR3 contains 13 residues. V dropped 4 bases and J dropped 7; count of bases not matched to a gene: 5. Germline assignment: CDR1 SGHDN and CDR2 FVKESK. This CDR3 reads CASSPSGGFGYTF. Written as DNA, the CDR3 is TGTGCCAGCAGCCCTTCAGGGGGCTTTGGCTACACCTTC.

The CDR3 loop reads CASSFWTGGLTQYF. The CDR3 DNA is TGTGCCAGCAGTTTCTGGACAGGGGGCCTGACCCAGTACTTC. The chain couples TRBV28 to TRBJ2-5, with 11 nucleotides matching TRBD1. Germline CDR1 and CDR2: MDHEN and SYDVKM. With V trimmed by 3 bases and J by 7 bases, 4 bases remained unmatched. The CDR3 is 14 amino acids. The complete variable domain, with remaining parts taken from reference TRBV28 and TRBJ2-5, reads DVKVTQSSRYLVKRTGEKVFLECVQDMDHENMFWYRQDPGLGLRLIYFSYDVKMKEKGDIPEGYSVSREKKERFSLILESASTNQTSMYLCASSFWTGGLTQYFGPGTRLLVL.

The chain is built from TRBV27 and TRBJ1-5; D perhaps matches TRBD1 (5 bases). The V gene lost 5 bases and the J gene lost 0 bases, with 17 bases spanning the gap. Germline lookup yields CDR1 MNHEY and CDR2 SMNVEV (reference sequence). CDR3 length: 17 residues. DNA for the CDR3: TGTGCCAGCAGTCCACTGAGAGGGAGGGGTAGCAATCAGCCCCAGCATTTT. Translating it yields CASSPLRGRGSNQPQHF.

Remarks on this clone: A read error may produce the germline difference seen at one junction end. The rearrangement joins TRBV7-9 to TRBJ2-7; D gene uncertain. This CDR3 spans 12 amino acids. Germline assignment: CDR1 SEHNR and CDR2 FQNEAQ (reference sequence). This CDR3 is CSSSRSNYEQYF. CDR3 DNA: TGTTCCAGCAGCCGATCTAACTACGAGCAGTACTTC.

The chain links TRBV14 to TRBJ2-3; D is undetermined. Germline assignment: CDR1 SGHDN and CDR2 FVKESK. With 5 bases removed from V and 6 bases from J, the gap between germline ends came to 12 bases. This CDR3 has 13 residues. The CDR3 here is CASSYPSRDTQYF. The CDR3 DNA sequence: TGTGCCAGCAGCTACCCCTCTCGGGATACGCAGTATTTT.

The chain combines TRBV30 with TRBJ2-7; possible D gene TRBD2, 5 bases. This CDR3 region has 11 residues. The V and J ends lost 6 bases and 4 bases respectively, with 10 bases between them. Germline CDR1 GTSNPN, CDR2 SVGIG (reference sequence). CDR3: CACQPGYEQYF. The CDR3, as DNA: TGTGCCTGCCAACCGGGATACGAGCAGTACTTC.

Only one count was recorded for this clone. The rearrangement links TRBV7-8 to TRBJ2-7, with 10 bases aligning to TRBD2. Germline CDR1 and CDR2: SGHVS and FQNEAQ. The CDR3 loop spans 15 amino acids. The trim removed 5 bases at V and 2 bases at J, leaving 6 bases unmatched. In DNA form, the CDR3 reads TGTGCCAGCAGCCCCACTAGCGGGGCTACCTACGAGCAGTACTTC. Translated: CASSPTSGATYEQYF. The variable domain in full, completed from reference TRBV7-8 and TRBJ2-7, reads GAGVSQSPRYKVAKRGQDVALRCDPISGHVSLFWYQQALGQGPEFLTYFQNEAQLDKSGLPSDRFFAERPEGSVSTLKIQRTQQEDSAVYLCASSPTSGATYEQYFGPGTRLTVT.

The chain couples TRBV30 to TRBJ2-3, with no clear D. CDR3 length: 13 amino acids. CDR1 GTSNPN and CDR2 SVGIG come from the germline V gene (reference sequence). Trimming took 0 bases from V and 0 from J, leaving 4 bases between them. The CDR3 loop reads CAWSVISTDTQYF. The DNA for the CDR3 is TGTGCCTGGAGTGTCATTAGCACAGATACGCAGTATTTT.

V is TRBV19 and J is TRBJ2-7; the match to TRBD2 covers 10 bases. V shed 4 bases, J shed 5 bases, and the junction held 11 bases outside the gene matches. The germline V gene encodes CDR1 LNHDA and CDR2 SQIVND (reference sequence). CDR3 length: 16 amino acids. CDR3 DNA sequence: TGTGCCAGTAGTACCCTAGCGGGAGTAATAAAGGACGAGCAGTACTTC. Protein sequence: CASSTLAGVIKDEQYF. Based on the CDR3 plus reference TRBV19 and TRBJ2-7, the full variable domain is DGGITQSPKYLFRKEGQNVTLSCEQNLNHDAMYWYRQDPGQGLRLIYYSQIVNDFQKGDIAEGYSVSREKKESFPLTVTSAQKNPTAFYLCASSTLAGVIKDEQYFGPGTRLTVT.

A note on this clone: Other DNA sequences in the sample encode the same CDR3. The chain joins TRBV6-5 to TRBJ1-6; 7 bases fit TRBD1. CDR1 is MNHEY and CDR2 is SVGAGI in the germline V gene. This CDR3 has 14 amino acids. V gave up 9 bases and J gave up 7 bases; unmatched junction bases: 9. Written as DNA, the CDR3 is TGTGCCAGTAGGGGGCGTTCGGCAAATTCACCCCTCCACTTT. It yields the protein CASRGRSANSPLHF.

This chain joins TRBV7-2 and TRBJ1-5; no reliable D call. CDR3 size: 13 residues. Trimming removed 5 bases from V and 6 bases from J, with 11 bases in between. Germline lookup yields CDR1 SGHTA and CDR2 FQGNSA. This chain's CDR3 is CASSLSSSQPQHF. CDR3 sequence (DNA): TGTGCCAGCAGCCTATCTTCATCTCAGCCCCAGCATTTT.

This chain joins TRBV4-2 and TRBJ2-7; D possibly corresponds to TRBD1 (5 bases). V shed 0 bases and J shed 5 bases, with 5 bases lying between them. Germline CDR1 is LGHNA and CDR2 is YNFKEQ. The CDR3 is 12 amino acids. CDR3: CASSQDRDEQYF. DNA for the CDR3: TGTGCCAGCAGCCAAGACAGGGACGAGCAGTACTTC.

This clone occurred once. V gene TRBV6-4 combines with J gene TRBJ2-2; D is possibly TRBD2 (5 bases). The V and J ends lost 6 bases and 5 bases respectively, with 25 bases between them. There are 18 residues in the CDR3. Germline lookup yields CDR1 MRHNA and CDR2 SNTAGT. For the CDR3, the DNA is TGTGCCAGCAGAGACATTCGACTATCCCACCTCCGGACCGGGGAGCTGTTTTTT. Translation gives CASRDIRLSHLRTGELFF.

The chain employs TRBV2 and TRBJ2-2; TRBD2 matches at 8 bases. This CDR3 spans 17 amino acids. Germline lookup yields CDR1 SNHLY and CDR2 FYNNEI. V gave up 5 bases and J gave up 7 bases; unmatched junction bases: 15. The CDR3 region is CASSPSWAGGSDGELFF. CDR3 DNA: TGTGCCAGCAGTCCCTCCTGGGCGGGGGGTTCGGACGGGGAGCTGTTTTTT.